Listed here are 10 T cell receptor beta chains from one sample, sequenced in a study of cytomegalovirus exposure and HLA in healthy donors. PCR was performed using 60 Vbeta and 13 Jbeta primers. Some clones are missing from TCRdb's copy, which holds only in-frame ones; the method was immunoSEQ multiplex PCR. The sample consists of 180,000 or so clones, over 65% of them appearing once. Material for sequencing was PBMCs. The receptors shown here come from a woman in her fifties or sixties in good health and CMV-seropositive.

This clone has a handful of counts. The genes are TRBV6-1 and TRBJ2-3, with D perhaps matching TRBD2 (6 bases). This CDR3 spans 13 amino acids. V was cut by 8 bases and J by 0 bases, with 9 bases left in between. Germline assignment: CDR1 MNHNS and CDR2 SASEGT. The CDR3 loop is CASLGTSTDTQYF. CDR3 bases: TGTGCCAGCCTAGGGACTAGCACAGATACGCAGTATTTT.

V gene TRBV11-2 combines with J gene TRBJ1-3; D ambiguous. The germline V gene encodes CDR1 SGHAT and CDR2 FQNNGV. This CDR3 has 16 residues. The V end was cut by 5 bases, the J end by 0 bases, with 14 bases between. CDR3 nucleotide sequence: TGTGCCAGCAGCGCCGGTCACCAAACCTCTGGAAACACCATATATTTT. It encodes CASSAGHQTSGNTIYF.

The V call is TRBV28, the J call TRBJ1-5; D perhaps matches TRBD1 (6 bases). Germline V gene lookup returns CDR1 MDHEN and CDR2 SYDVKM. Trimming cost V 6 bases and J 4 bases, with 16 bases left between them. This CDR3 spans 15 amino acids. The CDR3 protein is CASRLEGEWNQPQHF. CDR3 in DNA: TGTGCCAGCAGACTAGAGGGGGAATGGAATCAGCCCCAGCATTTT.

The chain joins TRBV19 to TRBJ1-1; D unclear. The CDR3 is 11 amino acids. Trimming stripped 9 bases from V and 5 bases from J, with 10 bases between. CDR1 is LNHDA, CDR2 SQIVND, per germline (reference sequence). In DNA, the CDR3 is TGTGCCAGCAGCATAACAACTGAAGCTTTCTTT. It encodes CASSITTEAFF.

The chain carries TRBV28 and TRBJ1-6; the match to TRBD1 covers 7 bases. Germline loops: CDR1 MDHEN, CDR2 SYDVKM. J was trimmed by 2 bases and V by 3 bases; bases with no gene match: 7. The CDR3 has 17 amino acids. This CDR3 reads CASSLLQGVAYNSPLHF. CDR3 DNA sequence: TGTGCCAGCAGTTTGCTTCAGGGGGTCGCCTATAATTCACCCCTCCACTTT.

The genes are TRBV6-5 and TRBJ2-3, with a possible D match to TRBD2 (7 bases). This CDR3 is built from 16 residues. Germline CDR1 MNHEY, CDR2 SVGAGI. V was cut by 4 bases and J by 4 bases, with 18 bases left in between. In DNA, the CDR3 is TGTGCCAGCAGTTTTGCCGCAGGGGCGGGGGCAGATACGCAGTATTTT. This sequence encodes CASSFAAGAGADTQYF.

The chain recombines TRBV10-3 with TRBJ2-2; TRBD1 matches at 7 bases. This CDR3 comprises 14 residues. The V gene end was trimmed by 10 bases and the J gene end by 3 bases; junction bases not matched to a gene: 8. CDR1 and CDR2 from the germline V gene are ENHRY and SYGVKD. As DNA, the CDR3 is TGTGCCACCCGCCGGGACAGCGACACCGGGGAGCTGTTTTTT. Translated, it gives CATRRDSDTGELFF.

This clone was counted a few times. The chain combines TRBV30 with TRBJ1-1; D is perhaps TRBD1 (5 bases). The CDR3 totals 12 residues. CDR1 and CDR2 from the germline V gene are GTSNPN and SVGIG (reference sequence). Trimming removed 8 bases from V and 5 bases from J, with 15 bases in between. CDR3 in DNA: TGTGCCGGGGGAGGGGATAGAACTGAAGCTTTCTTT. It is translated as CAGGGDRTEAFF.

The chain recombines TRBV18 with TRBJ1-4; D uncertain. V was clipped by 3 bases and J by 0 bases, with 11 bases between them. The CDR3 totals 16 residues. Germline CDR1 is KGHSH and CDR2 is LQKENI. CDR3 protein: CASSPSLIATNEKLFF. In nucleotides, the CDR3 is TGTGCCAGCTCACCGTCCCTAATAGCAACTAATGAAAAACTGTTTTTT.

The rearrangement joins TRBV10-3 to TRBJ2-1; D possibly corresponds to TRBD2 (6 bases). This CDR3 is 15 amino acids long. Germline assignment: CDR1 ENHRY and CDR2 SYGVKD. The V end lost 5 bases, the J end lost 8 bases, and 19 bases lay between the germline ends. CDR3 nucleotide sequence: TGTGCCATCAGTATGTTGGGGACTGGCGGAGATGAGCAGTTCTTC. This translates into CAISMLGTGGDEQFF.